This T cell receptor (beta chain) is drawn from a study of cytomegalovirus exposure and HLA in healthy donors. The PCR contained 60 Vbeta and 13 Jbeta primers. Original processing methods: The count from a later analysis was some 80 million unique TCR beta chains, some 9.9 million of them shared. Profiled with immunoSEQ multiplex PCR; TCRdb holds only in-frame clones, not every one. V and J calls and clone size follow that table, whereas D and trimming were derived from the DNA. The sample data list fewer than 130,000 clones. With regard to this clone: Its specificity is unknown.

The V end was cut by 0 bases, the J end by 2 bases, with 7 bases between. This CDR3 has 14 amino acids. CDR1 and CDR2 (germline): SGHRS, YFSETQ. Study-wide findings and caveats: Data from an earlier analysis indicated that most TCR beta V segments were productive either about 87% or about 30% of the time.

V is TRBV5-1 and J is TRBJ2-3, with D unresolved. Material: PBMCs. The sequence came from a man aged 50-59 years in good health and CMV-seronegative. The CDR3 region has the DNA TGCGCCAGCAGCTTGGCACGGGTCACAGATACGCAGTATTTT. This sequence encodes CASSLARVTDTQYF. The whole variable domain, filled in from reference TRBV5-1 and TRBJ2-3, reads KAGVTQTPRYLIKTRGQQVTLSCSPISGHRSVSWYQQTPGQGLQFLFEYFSETQRNKGNFPGRFSGRQFSNSRSEMNVSTLELGDSALYLCASSLARVTDTQYFGPGTRLTVL.